This T cell receptor beta chain originates from a study of PD-1 blockade in classical Hodgkin lymphoma. Study conclusions and caveats: Why the repertoires differ is still unclear, perhaps disease activity or prior therapy. A reduction in baseline TCR diversity was reportedly seen in newly diagnosed patients relative to healthy donors.

The CDR3 length is 17 residues. The germline CDR1 and CDR2 sequences are SGHVS and FNYEAQ. The trim removed 5 bases at V and 0 bases at J, leaving 9 bases unmatched. Here immunoSEQ multiplex PCR was the method, and the copy in TCRdb shows in-frame clones only, minus some. The table records about 97,000 clones, 65% to 85% of them present only once. With respect to this clone: Its antigen is unknown.

Every single patient, without exception, relapsed after autologous stem cell transplantation, and brentuximab vedotin exposure varied. The patients, who had relapsed/refractory classical Hodgkin lymphoma, achieved best responses of complete response, partial response or progressive disease. The sample here was peripheral blood mononuclear cells (PBMCs), taken at baseline. The sequence was obtained from a human donor with classical Hodgkin lymphoma. The chain carries TRBV7-6 and TRBJ2-1; 8 bases are shared with TRBD2. CDR3 nucleotides: TGTGCCAGCAGCCCAGAGGGCCTAGCGGGCTCCTACAATGAGCAGTTCTTC. Translating it yields CASSPEGLAGSYNEQFF.